These 6 T cell receptor beta chains share one sample of origin, sequenced in a study of blood T cell repertoires in COVID-19. This table comes from immunoSEQ multiplex PCR, and its TCRdb copy is limited to in-frame clones, with some not included. The sample has 55,000 to 75,000 clones, around 81% seen once. The sequencing input was peripheral blood. All receptors derive from a man aged 80 or over with COVID-19, enrolled during active disease.

The chain employs TRBV5-1 and TRBJ2-2, with D possibly being TRBD2 (6 bases). The CDR3 consists of 14 residues. Germline CDR1 reads SGHRS; CDR2 reads YFSETQ. V gave up 3 bases and J gave up 7 bases, with 13 bases separating them. CDR3 sequence (DNA): TGCGCCAGCAGCTCGGGACTTCGGGTCGGGGAGCTGTTTTTT. Translated, it gives CASSSGLRVGELFF.

This chain uses TRBV7-9 with TRBJ1-1; 10 nucleotides agree with TRBD1. Germline values: CDR1 SEHNR, CDR2 FQNEAQ (reference sequence). The V gene end was trimmed by 5 bases and the J gene end by 6 bases; junction bases not matched to a gene: 12. The CDR3 covers 16 residues. CDR3 protein: CASSLDPGQGKSEAFF. The CDR3 nucleotides read TGTGCCAGCAGCCTCGACCCGGGACAGGGGAAGTCTGAAGCTTTCTTT.

The V and J genes are TRBV4-3 and TRBJ2-1; TRBD2 matches 14 bases. J gave up 6 bases and V 0 bases, and 1 base lay outside the gene matches. Germline lookup yields CDR1 LGHNA and CDR2 YSLEER. This CDR3 is 16 amino acids long. CDR3 protein: CASSQDGTSGGNEQFF. DNA of the CDR3: TGCGCCAGCAGCCAAGATGGGACTAGCGGGGGCAATGAGCAGTTCTTC.

J is TRBJ2-1 and V is TRBV9; 7 bases agree with TRBD2. This CDR3 spans 17 amino acids. Trimming at V came to 0 bases and at J to 5 bases, leaving 11 bases not matched to a gene. CDR1 and CDR2 (germline): SGDLS, YYNGEE. The CDR3 reads CASSVEGGGGGDNEQFF. In DNA, the CDR3 is TGTGCCAGCAGCGTAGAAGGCGGGGGAGGTGGAGACAATGAGCAGTTCTTC.

This clone was seen only once. The chain joins TRBV4-3 to TRBJ2-1, with D possibly TRBD2 on 6 matching bases. Germline lookup yields CDR1 LGHNA and CDR2 YSLEER. Trimming stripped 0 bases from V and 2 bases from J, with 11 bases between. The CDR3 spans 16 residues. CDR3 nucleotides: TGCGCCAGCAGCCAAGATGCGGGGATCACCTACAATGAGCAGTTCTTC. Its translation is CASSQDAGITYNEQFF.

The chain uses TRBV13 and TRBJ2-2; 11 positions match TRBD2. CDR1 PRHDT and CDR2 FYEKMQ come from the germline V gene (reference sequence). This CDR3 has 16 residues. V shed 6 bases, J shed 2 bases, and the junction held 5 bases outside the gene matches. The CDR3 here is CASSHLAGGNTGELFF. The CDR3 DNA reads TGTGCCAGCAGTCATCTAGCGGGGGGAAACACCGGGGAGCTGTTTTTT.